The rows below give T cell receptor beta chains drawn from one sample of a study of control samples from healthy donors and cancer patients. TCRdb keeps only in-frame clones here, not all; method: immunoSEQ multiplex PCR. Of about 100,000 clones listed, roughly 92% are singletons. Sample: blood. Receptors were obtained from a human donor in good health. The donor label of this sample is uncertain. Each CDR3 is given with its conserved first and last residue. The D gene is left open where the match is weak. Where a row states a size, it is once, few, many or the class of an expanded clone; other rows omit it.

d_call clone_size j_call v_call cdr3_aa cdr3_nt
- - TRBJ1-2 TRBV6-5 CASSYSSPRFEGYTF TGTGCCAGCAGTTACTCGAGCCCGAGGTTTGAGGGCTACACCTTC
TRBD1 many TRBJ1-1 TRBV6-4 CASSDGTGNTEAFF TGTGCCAGCAGTGACGGGACAGGGAACACTGAAGCTTTCTTT
TRBD1 - TRBJ1-1 TRBV10-3 CAISEGDRGGEAFF TGTGCCATCAGTGAGGGGGACAGGGGGGGTGAAGCTTTCTTT
- - TRBJ2-2 TRBV11-3 CASSSEAGELFF TGTGCCAGCAGCTCCGAGGCGGGGGAGCTGTTTTTT
- - TRBJ1-4 TRBV15 CATSSQMGVNEKLFF TGTGCCACCAGCAGCCAGATGGGGGTTAATGAAAAACTGTTTTTT
- - TRBJ2-7 TRBV24-1 CATSGGGGITEQYF TGTGCCACCAGTGGAGGAGGTGGGATCACCGAGCAGTACTTC
- once TRBJ2-5 TRBV24-1 CATSVAGPQETQYF TGTGCCACCAGTGTCGCAGGACCTCAAGAGACCCAGTACTTC
- - TRBJ2-1 TRBV5-1 CASSLEVNEQFF TGCGCCAGCAGCTTGGAAGTCAATGAGCAGTTCTTC
- - TRBJ2-5 TRBV18 CASSPGSQETQYF TGTGCCAGCTCACCCGGTTCCCAAGAGACCCAGTACTTC
- once TRBJ1-4 TRBV28 CASVGAASGLFF TGTGCCAGCGTTGGGGCGGCGTCAGGTCTGTTTTTT
TRBD1 - TRBJ1-3 TRBV13 CASSLRDSGNTIYF TGTGCCAGCAGCTTAAGGGACAGTGGAAACACCATATATTTT
TRBD1 once TRBJ1-5 TRBV15 CATSRDKGAYNQPQHF TGTGCCACCAGCAGAGATAAGGGGGCCTATAATCAGCCCCAGCATTTT
- - TRBJ2-5 TRBV6-6 CASSYGSTQYF TGTGCCAGCAGTTACGGGTCGACCCAGTACTTC
- once TRBJ1-5 TRBV30 CAWSGNSNQPQHF TGTGCCTGGAGTGGTAATAGCAATCAGCCCCAGCATTTT
- - TRBJ1-1 TRBV12-3/TRBV12-4 CASSLGNTEAFF TGTGCCAGCAGTTTAGGGAACACTGAAGCTTTCTTT
- - TRBJ2-1 TRBV9 CASSKGRNTGNEQFF TGTGCCAGCAGCAAAGGGCGTAATACGGGCAATGAGCAGTTCTTC
TRBD1 - TRBJ1-6 TRBV6-1 CASREDRALSSYNSPLHF TGTGCCAGCAGAGAAGACAGGGCGTTGAGCTCCTATAATTCACCCCTCCACTTT
TRBD1 - TRBJ1-1 TRBV15 CATSRDGAGGSTEAFF TGTGCCACCAGCAGAGATGGTGCAGGGGGGAGTACTGAAGCTTTCTTT